This T cell receptor beta chain was captured by sequencing in a study of blood T cell repertoires in COVID-19. Libraries were prepared by immunoSEQ multiplex PCR; TCRdb keeps only in-frame clonotypes and omits some of them. The sample shows over 150,000 clones, 75% to 90% of them seen only once. Sequencing input: peripheral blood. The receptor was isolated from a woman at least 80 years old with active or convalescent COVID-19.

CDR3 amino acids: CSVEWHTGELFF. In nucleotides, the CDR3 is TGCAGCGTTGAATGGCACACCGGGGAGCTGTTTTTT. The chain carries TRBV29-1 and TRBJ2-2; no clear D. Germline V CDR1 and CDR2: SQVTM, ANQGSEA. The V end was cut by 2 bases, the J end by 3 bases, with 4 bases between. The CDR3 totals 12 residues.